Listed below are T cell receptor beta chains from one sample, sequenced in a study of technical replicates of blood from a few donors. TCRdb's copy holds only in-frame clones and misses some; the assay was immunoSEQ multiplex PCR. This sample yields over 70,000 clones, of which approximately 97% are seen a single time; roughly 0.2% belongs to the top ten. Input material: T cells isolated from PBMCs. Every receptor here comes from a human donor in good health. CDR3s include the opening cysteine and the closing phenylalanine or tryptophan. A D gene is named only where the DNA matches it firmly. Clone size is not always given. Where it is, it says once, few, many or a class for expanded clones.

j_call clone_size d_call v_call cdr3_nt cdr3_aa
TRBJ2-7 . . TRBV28 TGTGCCAGCAGTTTGGGCAGGGCAGAGCAGTACTTC CASSLGRAEQYF
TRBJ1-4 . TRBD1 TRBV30 TGTGCCTGGAGTGCTTGGACAGGGAAGGATCAAGTTGAAAAACTGTTTTTT CAWSAWTGKDQVEKLFF
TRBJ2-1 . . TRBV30 TGTGCCTGGATGAGTGGTTACAATGAGCAGTTCTTC CAWMSGYNEQFF
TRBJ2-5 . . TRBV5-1 TGCGCCAGCAGCTTAACTACCCCGCAAGAGACCCAGTACTTC CASSLTTPQETQYF
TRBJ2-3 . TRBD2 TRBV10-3 TGTGCCATCAGTGAGGGTCGGCTAGCGGGAGTGGATACGCAGTATTTT CAISEGRLAGVDTQYF
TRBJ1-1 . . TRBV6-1 TGTGCCAGCAAGGTACTCAGGGACACTGAAGCTTTCTTT CASKVLRDTEAFF
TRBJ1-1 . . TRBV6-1 TGTGCCAGCTCGTCTACTATGAACACTGAAGCTTTCTTT CASSSTMNTEAFF
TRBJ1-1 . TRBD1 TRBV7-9 TGTGCCAGCAGCTTAGGGACAGGGGAGGACACTGAAGCTTTCTTT CASSLGTGEDTEAFF
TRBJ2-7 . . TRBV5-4 TGTGCCAGCAGCTGGGGAACAGGGACCTACGAGCAGTACTTC CASSWGTGTYEQYF
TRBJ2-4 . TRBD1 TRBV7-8 TGTGCCAGCAGCTTAAAGGGTGCCGGGACAGGGGGCACGAACATTCAGTACTTC CASSLKGAGTGGTNIQYF
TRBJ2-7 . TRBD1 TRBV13 TGTGCCAGCAGCTGGGGACAGGGGGCCCAGAGCGAGCAGTACTTC CASSWGQGAQSEQYF
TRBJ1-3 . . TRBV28 TGTGCCAGCAGCGAACTATCAGGGGACTCTGGAAACACCATATATTTT CASSELSGDSGNTIYF
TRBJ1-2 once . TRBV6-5 TGTGCCAGCAGCGCCAAATACAGCGGGGGCTACACCTTC CASSAKYSGGYTF
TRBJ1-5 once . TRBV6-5 TGTGCCAGCAGTTCCAACAGGGCTTGGCAGCCCCAGCATTTT CASSSNRAWQPQHF